This T cell receptor (beta chain) appears in the sequencing data of a study of T cell repertoires in cytomegalovirus infection. For the study at large: Well-studied HLA-B-restricted epitopes and recently identified HLA-C-restricted epitopes of CMV were both used in the study. Carrying CMV and the relevant HLA type showed in public TCR beta signatures. Study-level results: CMV-specific TCR beta clonotypes restricted by HLA-C dominated the ex vivo response.

V lost 4 bases and J lost 4, with 15 bases in between. The CDR3 length is 15 residues. Per the germline V gene, CDR1 is MNHNS and CDR2 is SASEGT. Note on this clonotype: The antigen remains undetermined.

TCRdb called the reads again in MiXCR, with one record for every CDR3 protein. The sample carries around 900,000 distinct CDR3 sequences, less than 35% recorded once. The chain couples TRBV6-1 to TRBJ2-3, with D perhaps TRBD1 or TRBD2 (5 bases each). This TCR came from a human donor in good health (CMV status not recorded). Some clones in this sample may be carry-over from other donors' samples. The material was cultured CD8+ T cells from PBMCs, obtained from culture after CMV antigen stimulation. The DNA for the CDR3 is TGTGCCAGCAGTGTAGGGACGAGGGATCCAGATACGCAGTATTTT. This translates into CASSVGTRDPDTQYF.